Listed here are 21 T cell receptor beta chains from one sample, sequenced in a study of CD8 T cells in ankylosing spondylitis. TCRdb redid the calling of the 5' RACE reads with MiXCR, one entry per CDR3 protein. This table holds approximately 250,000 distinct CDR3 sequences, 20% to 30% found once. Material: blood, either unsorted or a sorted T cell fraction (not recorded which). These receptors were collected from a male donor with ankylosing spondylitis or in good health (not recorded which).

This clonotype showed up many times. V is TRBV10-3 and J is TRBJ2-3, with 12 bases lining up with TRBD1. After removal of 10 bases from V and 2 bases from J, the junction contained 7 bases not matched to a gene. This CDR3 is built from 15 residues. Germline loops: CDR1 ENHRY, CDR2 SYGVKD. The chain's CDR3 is CASTGTGGFTDTQYF. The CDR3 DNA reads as TGTGCCAGCACCGGGACAGGGGGCTTCACAGATACGCAGTATTTT.

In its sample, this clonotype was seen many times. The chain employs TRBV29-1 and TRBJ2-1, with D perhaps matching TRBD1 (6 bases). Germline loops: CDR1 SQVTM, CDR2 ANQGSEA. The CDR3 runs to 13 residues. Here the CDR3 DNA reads TGCCCTACACCCTGGGACATGTACAATGAGCAGTTCTTC. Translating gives CPTPWDMYNEQFF.

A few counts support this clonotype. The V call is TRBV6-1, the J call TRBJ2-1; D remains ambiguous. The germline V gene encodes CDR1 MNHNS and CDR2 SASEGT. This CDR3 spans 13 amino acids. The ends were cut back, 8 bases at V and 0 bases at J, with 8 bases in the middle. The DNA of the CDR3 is TGTGCCAGCCGCGCCAGCTCCTACAATGAGCAGTTCTTC. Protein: CASRASSYNEQFF.

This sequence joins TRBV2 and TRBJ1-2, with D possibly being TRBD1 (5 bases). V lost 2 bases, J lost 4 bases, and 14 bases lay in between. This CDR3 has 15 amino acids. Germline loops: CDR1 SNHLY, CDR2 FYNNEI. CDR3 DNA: TGTGCCAGCAGTGAAACAGGACGCCAATCCTATGGCTACACCTTC. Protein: CASSETGRQSYGYTF. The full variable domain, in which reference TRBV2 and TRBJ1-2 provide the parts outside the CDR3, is EPEVTQTPSHQVTQMGQEVILRCVPISNHLYFYWYRQILGQKVEFLVSFYNNEISEKSEIFDDQFSVERPDGSNFTLKIRSTKLEDSAMYFCASSETGRQSYGYTFGSGTRLTVV.

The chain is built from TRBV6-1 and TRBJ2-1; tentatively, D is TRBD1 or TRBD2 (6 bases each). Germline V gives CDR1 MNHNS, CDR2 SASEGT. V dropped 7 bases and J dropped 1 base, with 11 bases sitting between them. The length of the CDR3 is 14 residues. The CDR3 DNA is TGTGCCAGCACACGGGGGCGATCCTACAATGAGCAGTTCTTC. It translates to CASTRGRSYNEQFF.

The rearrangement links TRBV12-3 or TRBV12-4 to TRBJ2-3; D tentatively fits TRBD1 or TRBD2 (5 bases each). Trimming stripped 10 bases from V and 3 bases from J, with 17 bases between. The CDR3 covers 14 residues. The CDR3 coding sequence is TGTGCCACAGGGCGCGGGTTGGGGACAGATACGCAGTATTTT. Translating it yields CATGRGLGTDTQYF.

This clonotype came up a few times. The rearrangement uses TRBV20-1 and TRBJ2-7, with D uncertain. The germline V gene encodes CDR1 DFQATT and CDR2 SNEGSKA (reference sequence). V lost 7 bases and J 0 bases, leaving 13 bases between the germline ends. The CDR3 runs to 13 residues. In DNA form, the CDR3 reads TGCAGTGTGCTAGTCGGCACCTCCTACGAGCAGTACTTC. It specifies CSVLVGTSYEQYF.

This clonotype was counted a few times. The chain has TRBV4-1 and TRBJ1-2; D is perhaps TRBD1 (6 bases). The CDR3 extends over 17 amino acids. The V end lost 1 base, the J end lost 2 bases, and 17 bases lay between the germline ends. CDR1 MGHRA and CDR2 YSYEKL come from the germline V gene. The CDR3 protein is CASSQGLRTATNYGYTF. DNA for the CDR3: TGCGCCAGCAGCCAAGGTCTGCGGACAGCCACCAACTATGGCTACACCTTC.

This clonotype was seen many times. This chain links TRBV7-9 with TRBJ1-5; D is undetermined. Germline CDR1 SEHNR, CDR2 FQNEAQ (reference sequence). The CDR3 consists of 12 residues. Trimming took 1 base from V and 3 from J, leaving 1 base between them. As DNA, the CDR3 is TGTGCCAGCAGCTTAGACAATCAGCCCCAGCATTTT. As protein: CASSLDNQPQHF.

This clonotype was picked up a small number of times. CDR3 sequence: CSAGNAGIYYEQYF. In nucleotides, the CDR3 is TGCAGCGCCGGAAATGCAGGGATTTACTACGAGCAGTACTTC. The chain links TRBV29-1 to TRBJ2-7, with a possible D match to TRBD1 (5 bases). Germline V CDR1 and CDR2: SQVTM, ANQGSEA. Trimming removed 7 bases from V and 3 bases from J, with 19 bases in between. The CDR3 extends over 14 amino acids.

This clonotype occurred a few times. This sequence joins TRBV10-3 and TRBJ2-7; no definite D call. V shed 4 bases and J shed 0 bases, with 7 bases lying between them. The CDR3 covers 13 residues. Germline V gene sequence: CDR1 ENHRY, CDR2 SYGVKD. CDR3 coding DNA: TGTGCCATCAGTGCTACAGACTCCTACGAGCAGTACTTC. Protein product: CAISATDSYEQYF.

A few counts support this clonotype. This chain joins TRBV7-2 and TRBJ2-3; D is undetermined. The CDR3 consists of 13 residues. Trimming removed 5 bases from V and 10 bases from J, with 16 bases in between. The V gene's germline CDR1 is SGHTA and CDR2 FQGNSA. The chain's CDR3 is CASSRWTSQAQYF. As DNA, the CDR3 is TGTGCCAGCAGCCGGTGGACGTCTCAAGCGCAGTATTTT.

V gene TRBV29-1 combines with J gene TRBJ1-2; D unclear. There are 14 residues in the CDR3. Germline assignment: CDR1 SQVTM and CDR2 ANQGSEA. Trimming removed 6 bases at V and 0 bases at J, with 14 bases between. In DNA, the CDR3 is TGCAGCGTCGCGGTCCCCCCCTCTAACTATGGCTACACCTTC. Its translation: CSVAVPPSNYGYTF.

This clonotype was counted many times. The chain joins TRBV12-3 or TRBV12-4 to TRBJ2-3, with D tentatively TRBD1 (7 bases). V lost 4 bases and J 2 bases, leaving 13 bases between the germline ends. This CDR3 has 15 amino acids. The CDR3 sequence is CASSSARGVTDTQYF. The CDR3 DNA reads TGTGCCAGCAGTTCGGCCAGGGGGGTCACAGATACGCAGTATTTT.

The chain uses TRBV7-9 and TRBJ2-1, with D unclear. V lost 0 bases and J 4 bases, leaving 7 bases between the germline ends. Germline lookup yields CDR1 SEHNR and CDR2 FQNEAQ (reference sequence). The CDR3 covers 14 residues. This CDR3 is CASSLAALYNEQFF. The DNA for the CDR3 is TGTGCCAGCAGCTTAGCGGCGTTATACAATGAGCAGTTCTTC.

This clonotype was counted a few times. CDR3 loop: CSAATTRGRDYGYTF. The CDR3 nucleotides read TGCAGTGCGGCGACAACCAGGGGGCGCGACTATGGCTACACCTTC. The chain couples TRBV20-1 to TRBJ1-2, with 8 positions matching TRBD1. The V segment lost 6 bases and the J segment 3 bases; nucleotides outside the gene matches: 12. The length of the CDR3 is 15 residues. From germline, CDR1 is DFQATT and CDR2 SNEGSKA (reference sequence).

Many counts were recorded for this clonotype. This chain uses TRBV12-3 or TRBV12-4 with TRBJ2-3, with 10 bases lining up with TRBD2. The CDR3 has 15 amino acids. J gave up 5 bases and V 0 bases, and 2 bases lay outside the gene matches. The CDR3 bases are TGTGCCAGCAGTTTAGCGGGACTAGCGATAGATACGCAGTATTTT. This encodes CASSLAGLAIDTQYF.

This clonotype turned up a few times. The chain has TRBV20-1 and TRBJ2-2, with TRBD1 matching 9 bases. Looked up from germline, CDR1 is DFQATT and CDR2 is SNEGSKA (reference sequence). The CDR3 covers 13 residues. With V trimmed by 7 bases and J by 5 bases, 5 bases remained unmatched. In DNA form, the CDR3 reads TGCAGTGGTGGGGACAGGGTGACCGGGGAGCTGTTTTTT. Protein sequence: CSGGDRVTGELFF.

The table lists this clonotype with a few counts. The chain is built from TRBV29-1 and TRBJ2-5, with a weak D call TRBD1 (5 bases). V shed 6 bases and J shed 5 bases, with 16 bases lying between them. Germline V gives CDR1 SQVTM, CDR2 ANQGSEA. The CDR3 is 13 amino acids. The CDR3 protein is CSVRVSPRETQYF. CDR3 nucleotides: TGCAGCGTCAGGGTATCCCCCCGGGAGACCCAGTACTTC.

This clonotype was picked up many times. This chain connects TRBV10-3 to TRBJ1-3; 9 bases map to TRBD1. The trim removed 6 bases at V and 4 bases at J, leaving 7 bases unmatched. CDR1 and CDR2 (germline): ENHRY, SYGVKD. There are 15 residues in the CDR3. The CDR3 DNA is TGTGCCATCAGCCAACGGACAGGGGAAGGAAACACCATATATTTT. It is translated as CAISQRTGEGNTIYF.

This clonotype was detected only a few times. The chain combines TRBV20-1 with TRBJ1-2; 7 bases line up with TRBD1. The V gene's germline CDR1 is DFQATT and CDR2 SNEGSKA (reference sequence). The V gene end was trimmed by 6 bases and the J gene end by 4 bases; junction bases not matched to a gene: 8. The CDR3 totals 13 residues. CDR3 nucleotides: TGCAGTGCGACAGACAGGGACGGCTATGGCTACACCTTC. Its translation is CSATDRDGYGYTF.